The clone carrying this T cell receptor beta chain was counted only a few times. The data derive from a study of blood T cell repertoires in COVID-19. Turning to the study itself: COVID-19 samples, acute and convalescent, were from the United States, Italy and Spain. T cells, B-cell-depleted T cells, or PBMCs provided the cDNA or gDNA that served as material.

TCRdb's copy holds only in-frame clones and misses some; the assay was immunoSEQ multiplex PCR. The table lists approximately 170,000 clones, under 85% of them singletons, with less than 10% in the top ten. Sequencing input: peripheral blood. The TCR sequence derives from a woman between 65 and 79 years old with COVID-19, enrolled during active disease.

This chain's CDR3 is CASSSPQGQTYEQYF. The CDR3 nucleotides read TGCGCCAGCAGCTCCCCGCAAGGACAGACCTACGAGCAGTACTTC. This sequence joins TRBV5-1 and TRBJ2-7; D possibly corresponds to TRBD1 (6 bases). The CDR3 has 15 residues. The V gene lost 3 bases and the J gene lost 2 bases, with 15 bases spanning the gap. Germline loops: CDR1 SGHRS, CDR2 YFSETQ.